This TCR beta chain was sequenced in a study of CD8 T cells in ankylosing spondylitis. Regarding the study as a whole: Ankylosing spondylitis blood seemed to carry a telltale TCR beta motif made of eight or nine highly homologous variants. Disease-linked clones were reportedly significantly enriched in matched ankylosing spondylitis synovial fluid. Disease-associated clones were CD8+ and fairly uncommon in peripheral blood.

TCRdb independently ran MiXCR on the 5' RACE reads; one entry per CDR3 protein. The sample lists 300,000 to 400,000 distinct CDR3 sequences, approximately 10% occurring once. Germline V CDR1 and CDR2: SGHRS, YFSETQ. This CDR3 region has 19 residues. J gave up 1 base and V 0 bases, and 12 bases lay outside the gene matches. In this sample, this clonotype turned up many times. Its matching antigen is unknown. The TCR originated in a female donor with ankylosing spondylitis or in good health (not recorded which). The rearrangement uses TRBV5-1 and TRBJ1-3, with TRBD1 matching 8 bases. The sequencing input was blood, either unsorted or a sorted T cell fraction (not recorded which). CDR3 loop: CASSLAPRQGTSSGNTIYF. The CDR3 region has the DNA TGCGCCAGCAGCTTGGCCCCTCGACAGGGGACCTCATCTGGAAACACCATATATTTT.